Below, 26 T cell receptor beta chains from the same sample are listed, as sequenced in a study of blood T cell repertoires in COVID-19. Produced via immunoSEQ multiplex PCR; TCRdb's table is partial and in-frame only. Among about 35,000 clones, around nine tenths were seen once, and the ten largest hold around 6.5%. Specimen: peripheral blood. The origin of the receptors is a human donor in a cohort sampled during active COVID-19.

The chain is built from TRBV6-2 or TRBV6-3 and TRBJ2-7, with TRBD2 matching over 12 bases. The junction had 7 bases not matched to a gene; V was cut back by 4 bases and J by 0 bases. The germline V gene encodes CDR1 MNHEY and CDR2 SVGEGT. The CDR3 covers 17 residues. This chain's CDR3 is CASSFHLTSGSSYEQYF. The DNA for the CDR3 is TGTGCCAGCAGTTTCCACCTGACTAGCGGGAGCTCCTACGAGCAGTACTTC.

The chain carries TRBV12-3 or TRBV12-4 and TRBJ2-3; 8 bases map to TRBD1. This CDR3 spans 12 amino acids. Germline trimming cut 6 bases from V and 14 bases from J; bases unmatched to any gene: 10. This chain's CDR3 is CASRDDRGFTYF. As DNA, the CDR3 is TGTGCCAGCAGAGACGACAGGGGATTTACGTATTTT.

The table lists this clone with a few counts. The chain uses TRBV27 and TRBJ1-2; maybe TRBD1 (6 bases). Germline V lookup: CDR1 MNHEY, CDR2 SMNVEV (reference sequence). Deletions cut 6 bases from V and 3 bases from J, with 14 bases between. This CDR3 has 14 residues. CDR3 nucleotide sequence: TGTGCCAGCAGACCGGGGGGCTGGGACTATGGCTACACCTTC. It specifies CASRPGGWDYGYTF.

V and J are TRBV9 and TRBJ2-5, with 9 bases identical to TRBD2. The CDR3 sequence is 14 residues long. With 0 bases clipped from V and 5 bases from J, the junction kept 2 bases outside the gene matches. Germline V gene data show CDR1 as SGDLS and CDR2 as YYNGEE. The CDR3 protein is CASSVVSGGETQYF. CDR3 DNA: TGTGCCAGCAGCGTAGTAAGCGGGGGGGAGACCCAGTACTTC.

The chain combines TRBV4-3 with TRBJ1-1; tentative D call: TRBD1 (6 bases). Germline V gives CDR1 LGHNA, CDR2 YSLEER. This CDR3 is built from 12 residues. The ends were cut back, 1 base at V and 7 bases at J, with 7 bases in the middle. The CDR3 protein is CASSQADSEAFF. The CDR3, as DNA: TGCGCCAGCAGCCAAGCGGACAGTGAAGCTTTCTTT.

The genes are TRBV7-6 and TRBJ1-2; 9 positions agree with TRBD1. The length of the CDR3 is 15 residues. V gave up 5 bases and J gave up 1 base; unmatched junction bases: 5. CDR1 SGHVS and CDR2 FNYEAQ come from the germline V gene. CDR3 nucleotide sequence: TGTGCCAGCAGCCTAGGACAGGGGATTAACTATGGCTACACCTTC. This gives the protein CASSLGQGINYGYTF. Variable domain in full (rest from reference TRBV7-6 and TRBJ1-2): GAGVSQSPRYKVTKRGQDVALRCDPISGHVSLYWYRQALGQGPEFLTYFNYEAQQDKSGLPNDRFSAERPEGSISTLTIQRTEQRDSAMYRCASSLGQGINYGYTFGSGTRLTVV.

This clone was found a few times. The CDR3 loop is CASSFVQGDSPLHF. DNA for the CDR3: TGTGCCAGCAGCTTCGTGCAGGGCGATTCACCCCTCCACTTT. The chain is built from TRBV7-2 and TRBJ1-6; a possible D gene is TRBD1 (5 bases). The germline gives CDR1 SGHTA, CDR2 FQGNSA. Trimming pared 3 bases from V and 8 bases from J, leaving 11 bases between. This CDR3 region has 14 residues.

The sample holds one count of this clone. The chain couples TRBV27 to TRBJ1-6; tentatively, D is TRBD1 (6 bases). The CDR3 contains 14 residues. Deletions cut 6 bases from V and 7 bases from J, with 13 bases between. Germline assignment: CDR1 MNHEY and CDR2 SMNVEV (reference sequence). CDR3 sequence (DNA): TGTGCCAGCAGCCGTGGACAGATCAATTCACCCCTCCACTTT. As protein: CASSRGQINSPLHF.

V is TRBV19 and J is TRBJ1-5, with D unresolved. V lost 7 bases, J lost 2 bases, and 6 bases lay in between. The CDR3 consists of 12 residues. Germline CDR1 and CDR2: LNHDA and SQIVND (reference sequence). CDR3 coding DNA: TGTGCCAGTACACTGGGCAATCAGCCCCAGCATTTT. Its translation is CASTLGNQPQHF.

V is TRBV19 and J is TRBJ1-1; possibly TRBD1 for D (6 bases). Germline loops: CDR1 LNHDA, CDR2 SQIVND (reference sequence). The CDR3 runs 14 residues. Trimming cost V 2 bases and J 3 bases, with 10 bases left between them. CDR3 DNA: TGTGCCAGTAGTATACCAGGGGCCCACACTGAAGCTTTCTTT. It codes for CASSIPGAHTEAFF.

The chain is built from TRBV28 and TRBJ2-7, with D perhaps matching TRBD1 (5 bases). Per the germline V gene, CDR1 is MDHEN and CDR2 is SYDVKM. V was trimmed by 3 bases and J by 4 bases, leaving 13 bases between them. This CDR3 has 14 amino acids. CDR3 sequence: CASSFRALYYEQYF. In nucleotides, the CDR3 is TGTGCCAGCAGTTTCAGGGCCCTCTATTACGAGCAGTACTTC.

The chain employs TRBV12-5 and TRBJ2-1; D call uncertain. Trimming shortened V by 3 bases and J by 8 bases, and 11 bases separated the two germline ends. The CDR3 extends over 13 amino acids. Germline CDR1 reads LGHNT; CDR2 reads FRNRAP. The CDR3 region has the DNA TGTGCTAGTGGTTTTGGTCTTGTAGATGAGCAGTTCTTC. Its translation: CASGFGLVDEQFF. The whole variable domain, filled in from reference TRBV12-5 and TRBJ2-1, reads DARVTQTPRHKVTEMGQEVTMRCQPILGHNTVFWYRQTMMQGLELLAYFRNRAPLDDSGMPKDRFSAEMPDATLATLKIQPSEPRDSAVYFCASGFGLVDEQFFGPGTRLTVL.

This clone has just one count. The chain recombines TRBV18 with TRBJ1-1, with a possible D match to TRBD1 (6 bases). Trimming cost V 2 bases and J 1 base, with 8 bases left between them. The germline V gene has CDR1 KGHSH and CDR2 LQKENI. The CDR3 has 14 amino acids. CDR3 region: CASSPRGQNTEAFF. The CDR3 nucleotides are TGTGCCAGCTCACCAAGGGGACAGAACACTGAAGCTTTCTTT.

This chain uses TRBV25-1 with TRBJ2-7, with TRBD1 matching 10 bases. There are 14 residues in the CDR3. V gave up 5 bases and J gave up 9 bases; unmatched junction bases: 10. Germline V gene lookup returns CDR1 MGHDK and CDR2 SYGVNS. Written as DNA, the CDR3 is TGTGCCAGCAGTCCCCGACAGGGGGCGACTTCGCAGTACTTC. Translating gives CASSPRQGATSQYF.

The chain carries TRBV25-1 and TRBJ1-4; TRBD1 is a possible D gene (6 bases). This CDR3 comprises 13 residues. Germline CDR1 reads MGHDK; CDR2 reads SYGVNS. The CDR3 nucleotides are TGTGCTAGCTGGGGGCGGGCTAATGAAAAACTGTTTTTT. Encoded protein: CASWGRANEKLFF.

About this clone: Other DNA variants within this sample encode the same CDR3. The gene calls are TRBV7-9 and TRBJ2-2; D not resolved. The V gene lost 6 bases and the J gene lost 0 bases, with 23 bases spanning the gap. The CDR3 has 19 residues. Germline-derived CDR1 and CDR2 are SEHNR and FQNEAQ (reference sequence). This CDR3 reads CASSFKASARLANTGELFF. The CDR3 coding sequence is TGTGCCAGCAGTTTTAAGGCCTCGGCACGACTCGCGAACACCGGGGAGCTGTTTTTT.

The chain carries TRBV25-1 and TRBJ2-3; 8 bases are shared with TRBD1. V lost 1 base and J lost 5; bases outside the gene matches: 5. The CDR3 runs to 15 residues. The germline gives CDR1 MGHDK, CDR2 SYGVNS. CDR3 loop: CASSEWQGAGDTQYF. CDR3 sequence (DNA): TGTGCCAGCAGTGAATGGCAGGGGGCGGGAGATACGCAGTATTTT.

The J gene is TRBJ2-7, the V gene TRBV28; D gene uncertain. The CDR3 extends over 10 amino acids. The germline V gene has CDR1 MDHEN and CDR2 SYDVKM. The germline V and J ends were trimmed by 4 bases and 8 bases, with 6 bases remaining between them. The CDR3 DNA reads as TGTGCCAGCAGTTACGGTCAGCAGTACTTC. This encodes CASSYGQQYF.

This clone came up once. The chain recombines TRBV27 with TRBJ1-2; TRBD1 might be the D (6 bases). V was shortened by 3 bases and J by 0 bases, with 20 bases between the two germline ends. Per the germline V gene, CDR1 is MNHEY and CDR2 is SMNVEV (reference sequence). CDR3 size: 18 residues. CDR3 bases: TGTGCCAGCAGTTTGGGGCATGGGGGGGGGCCGGCTAACTATGGCTACACCTTC. Residues: CASSLGHGGGPANYGYTF.

This clone has only a few counts. The chain is built from TRBV7-9 and TRBJ2-5; 7 bases fit TRBD1. The V gene's germline CDR1 is SEHNR and CDR2 FQNEAQ (reference sequence). V trimming: 5 bases; J trimming: 4 bases; junction bases outside the gene matches: 10. This CDR3 is built from 15 residues. Here the CDR3 DNA reads TGTGCCAGCAGCATAACGGGACAGATGGCAGAGACCCAGTACTTC. Translated, it gives CASSITGQMAETQYF.

V gene TRBV18 combines with J gene TRBJ2-7, with D unresolved. Trimming removed 1 base from V and 1 base from J, with 8 bases in between. The V gene's germline CDR1 is KGHSH and CDR2 LQKENI. The CDR3 consists of 14 residues. CDR3: CASSPRGGSYEQYF. The DNA of the CDR3 is TGTGCCAGCTCACCACGTGGCGGATCCTACGAGCAGTACTTC.

This rearrangement joins TRBV19 to TRBJ1-1; unclear D gene. CDR3 length: 15 residues. The germline V gene has CDR1 LNHDA and CDR2 SQIVND (reference sequence). V was pared by 2 bases and J by 1 base, with 11 bases between. DNA for the CDR3: TGTGCCAGTAGTATAAAGGTGACTGGGAACACTGAAGCTTTCTTT. It translates to CASSIKVTGNTEAFF.

The CDR3 DNA reads TGTGCCAGCAGCTCACAGGGAAGGAGGACCTCTGGGGCCAACGTCCTGACTTTC. Amino acid sequence: CASSSQGRRTSGANVLTF. The V gene is TRBV7-2, the J gene TRBJ2-6, with D maybe TRBD1 (6 bases). Germline CDR1 and CDR2: SGHTA and FQGNSA. The CDR3 has 18 residues. V was cut by 4 bases and J by 0 bases, with 16 bases left in between.

The chain joins TRBV21-1 to TRBJ2-7; TRBD1 reflects the table's D call only, with no check against the DNA. TRBV21-1 represents a pseudogene. The CDR3 contains 16 residues. CDR3 sequence: CASSISGQGVVYEQYF. In DNA, the CDR3 is TGTGCCAGCAGCATCTCCGGGCAGGGGGTCGTGTACGAGCAGTACTTC.

V is TRBV6-5 and J is TRBJ2-7, with a tentative D call TRBD2 (6 bases). The CDR3 sequence is 15 residues long. Trimming took 2 bases from V and 3 from J, leaving 14 bases between them. Germline lookup yields CDR1 MNHEY and CDR2 SVGAGI. CDR3 DNA sequence: TGTGCCAGCAGTTACCGACTAGGAATGCTCTACGAGCAGTACTTC. Translation: CASSYRLGMLYEQYF.

The chain employs TRBV5-1 and TRBJ2-1, with D tentatively TRBD2 (6 bases). The V gene lost 4 bases and the J gene lost 0 bases, with 8 bases spanning the gap. The V gene's germline CDR1 is SGHRS and CDR2 YFSETQ. The CDR3 spans 14 residues. The CDR3 coding sequence is TGCGCCAGCAGCAGGGACTCCTCCTACAATGAGCAGTTCTTC. It yields the protein CASSRDSSYNEQFF.